This record concerns one T cell receptor (beta chain) sequence. This sample is part of a study of human T cells and chemical hapten exposure. Study-wide context: Alopecia universalis, totalis or areata was present in patients who were mostly female.

Regarding time point: pre-sensitization, week 0. Treatment indicated: therapeutic diphenylcyclopropenone sensitization with weekly scalp DPC. Patches went on only after blood had been drawn each time. CDR3 size: 12 residues. CDR1 is SGHDT and CDR2 is YYEEEE in the germline V gene. Trimming removed 0 bases at V and 12 bases at J, with 13 bases between. Using its own MiXCR run on the RACE reads, TCRdb lists one record per CDR3 protein. The table lists 35,000 to 45,000 distinct CDR3 sequences, roughly 12% of them singletons, with over 5.5% in the top ten. This TCR was recovered from a woman aged 25 to 45 with alopecia areata. Some clones in this sample may be carry-over from other donors' samples. The sequencing used whole blood, collected in connection with sensitization to the hapten diphenylcyclopropenone (DPC). The gene calls are TRBV5-6 and TRBJ2-7; no definite D call. The CDR3 here is CASSLAKSETYF. The CDR3 DNA follows: TGTGCCAGCAGCTTGGCTAAGAGCGAGACGTACTTC.